This note documents a single T cell receptor beta chain sequence. The record originates from a study of spatial heterogeneity in lung cancer. In the study overall: There were consistently more beta-chain sequences detected than alpha-chain sequences.

Sample time point: sample taken at primary tumor resection. Germline CDR1 reads SEHNR; CDR2 reads FQNEAQ (reference sequence). Trimming left V 1 base short and J 4 bases short, with 14 bases between. CDR3 length: 16 residues. All TCR cDNA molecules were individually tagged with a unique molecular identifier. TCRdb processed the 5' RACE reads anew with MiXCR; each CDR3 protein has one entry. The table lists about 20,000 distinct CDR3 sequences, about 5.8% of them singletons. This chain uses TRBV7-9 with TRBJ1-3; D remains ambiguous. Sample: PBMCs, taken at surgery. The receptor comes from a male donor with early-stage non-small cell lung cancer. The CDR3 bases are TGTGCCAGCAGCTTAGTCGATGGTATGACGGGAAACACCATATATTTT. Its protein product is CASSLVDGMTGNTIYF.